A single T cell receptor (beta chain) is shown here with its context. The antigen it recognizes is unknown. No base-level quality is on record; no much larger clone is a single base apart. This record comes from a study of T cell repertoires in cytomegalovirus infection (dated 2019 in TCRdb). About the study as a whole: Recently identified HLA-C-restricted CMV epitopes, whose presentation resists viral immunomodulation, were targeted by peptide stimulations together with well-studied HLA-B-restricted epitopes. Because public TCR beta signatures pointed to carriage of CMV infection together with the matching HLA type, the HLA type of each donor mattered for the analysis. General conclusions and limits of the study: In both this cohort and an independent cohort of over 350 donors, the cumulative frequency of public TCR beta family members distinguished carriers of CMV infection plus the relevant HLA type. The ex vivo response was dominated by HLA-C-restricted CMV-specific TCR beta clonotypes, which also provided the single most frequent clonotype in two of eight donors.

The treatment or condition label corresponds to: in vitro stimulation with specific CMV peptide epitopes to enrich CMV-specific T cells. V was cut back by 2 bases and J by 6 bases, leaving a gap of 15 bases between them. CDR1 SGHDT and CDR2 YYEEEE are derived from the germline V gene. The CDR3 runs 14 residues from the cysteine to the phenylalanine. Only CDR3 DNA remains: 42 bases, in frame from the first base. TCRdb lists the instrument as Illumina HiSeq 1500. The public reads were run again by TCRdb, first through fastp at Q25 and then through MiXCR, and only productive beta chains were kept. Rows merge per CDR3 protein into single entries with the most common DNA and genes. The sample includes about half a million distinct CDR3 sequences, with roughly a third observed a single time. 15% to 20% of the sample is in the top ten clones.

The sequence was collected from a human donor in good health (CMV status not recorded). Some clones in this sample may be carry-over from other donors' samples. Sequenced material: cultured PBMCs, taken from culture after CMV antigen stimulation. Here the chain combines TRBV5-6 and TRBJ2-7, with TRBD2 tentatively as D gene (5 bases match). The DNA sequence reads TGTGCCAGCAGCTTTCAACAGAGGACTTTCGAGCAGTACTTC. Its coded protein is CASSFQQRTFEQYF.